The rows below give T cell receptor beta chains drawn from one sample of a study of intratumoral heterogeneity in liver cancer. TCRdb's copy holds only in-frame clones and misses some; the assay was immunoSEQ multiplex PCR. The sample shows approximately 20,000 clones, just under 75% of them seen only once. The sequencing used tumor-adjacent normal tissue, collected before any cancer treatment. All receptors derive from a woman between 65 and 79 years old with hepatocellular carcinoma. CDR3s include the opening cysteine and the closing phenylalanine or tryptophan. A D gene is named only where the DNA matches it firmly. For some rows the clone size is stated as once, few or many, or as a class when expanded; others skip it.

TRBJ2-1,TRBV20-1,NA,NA,CSAGEVNEQFF,TGCAGTGCTGGTGAGGTTAATGAGCAGTTCTTC
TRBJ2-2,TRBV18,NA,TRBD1,CASSPAGGPGELFF,TGTGCCAGCTCACCAGCAGGGGGTCCCGGGGAGCTGTTTTTT
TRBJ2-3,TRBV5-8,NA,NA,CASSLDRKSAYTQYF,TGTGCCAGCAGCTTGGATCGCAAATCGGCATATACGCAGTATTTT
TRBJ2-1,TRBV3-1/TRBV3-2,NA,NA,CASSQTLSRQFF,TGTGCCAGCAGCCAGACACTTAGCAGGCAGTTCTTC
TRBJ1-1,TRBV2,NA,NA,CASDPNTEAFF,TGTGCCAGCGACCCGAACACTGAAGCTTTCTTT
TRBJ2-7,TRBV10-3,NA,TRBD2,CAISRGGPGEGYEQYF,TGTGCCATCTCGCGGGGGGGACCCGGGGAGGGATACGAGCAGTACTTC
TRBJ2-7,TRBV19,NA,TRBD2,CASSRLAGDNYEQYF,TGTGCCAGTAGCAGACTAGCGGGGGACAACTACGAGCAGTACTTC
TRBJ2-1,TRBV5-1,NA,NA,CASSLSGTPLEEQFF,TGCGCCAGCAGCTTATCCGGGACTCCCTTAGAGGAGCAGTTCTTC
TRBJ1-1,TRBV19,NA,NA,CASRRDGEAFF,TGTGCCAGCCGTCGGGACGGTGAAGCTTTCTTT
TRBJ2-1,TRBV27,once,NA,CATAGRALSYNEQFF,TGTGCCACCGCCGGGCGGGCGCTGTCCTACAATGAGCAGTTCTTC
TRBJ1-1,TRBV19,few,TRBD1,CASKIQGEGGRAFF,TGTGCCAGCAAAATACAGGGGGAAGGCGGGCGCGCTTTCTTT
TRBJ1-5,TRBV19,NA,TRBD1,CASTLTGEPSQPQHF,TGTGCCAGTACCCTGACAGGGGAACCAAGCCAGCCCCAGCATTTT
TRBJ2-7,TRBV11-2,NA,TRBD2,CASSLRLAGGQGEQYF,TGTGCCAGCAGCTTACGTCTAGCGGGAGGGCAGGGCGAGCAGTACTTC
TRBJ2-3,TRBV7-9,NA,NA,CASSYLRRAGSTDTQYF,TGTGCCAGCAGCTACCTCAGACGAGCGGGCAGCACAGATACGCAGTATTTT
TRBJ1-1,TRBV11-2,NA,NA,CASSLVGTEAFF,TGTGCCAGCAGCTTAGTAGGGACTGAAGCTTTCTTT
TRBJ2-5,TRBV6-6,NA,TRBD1,CASSMGTGGEETQYF,TGTGCCAGCAGTATGGGGACAGGGGGCGAAGAGACCCAGTACTTC
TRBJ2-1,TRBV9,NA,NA,CASSGGGGRAYNEQFF,TGTGCCAGCAGCGGAGGCGGGGGCAGGGCCTACAATGAGCAGTTCTTC
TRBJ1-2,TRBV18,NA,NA,CASSPDKSAPYGYTF,TGTGCCAGCTCACCTGACAAGTCAGCCCCTTATGGCTACACCTTC
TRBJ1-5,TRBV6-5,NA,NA,CASSPDPIGQPQHF,TGTGCCAGCAGTCCCGATCCCATCGGACAGCCCCAGCATTTT
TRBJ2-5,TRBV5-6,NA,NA,CASSLRQGGETQYF,TGTGCCAGCAGCTTGAGACAGGGAGGAGAGACCCAGTACTTC
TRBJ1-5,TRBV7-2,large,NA,CASSFSAAVNQPQHF,TGTGCCAGCAGCTTCTCGGCGGCAGTCAATCAGCCCCAGCATTTT
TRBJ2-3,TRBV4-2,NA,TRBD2,CASSRTSGNTDTQYF,TGTGCCAGCAGCCGGACTAGCGGGAACACAGATACGCAGTATTTT
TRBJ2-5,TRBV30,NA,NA,CAWSKTGIVYQETQYF,TGTGCCTGGAGTAAAACAGGGATAGTTTACCAAGAGACCCAGTACTTC
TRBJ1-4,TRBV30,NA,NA,CAWDGLATNEKLFF,TGTGCCTGGGACGGGTTAGCAACTAATGAAAAACTGTTTTTT
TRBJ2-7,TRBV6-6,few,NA,CASSPGSSYEQYF,TGTGCCAGCAGCCCCGGGAGCTCCTACGAGCAGTACTTC
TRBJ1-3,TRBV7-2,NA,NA,CASSDYSRGSAGNTIYF,TGTGCCAGCAGCGACTACTCTCGGGGGAGCGCTGGAAACACCATATATTTT
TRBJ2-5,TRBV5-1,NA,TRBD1,CASSARQGRETQYF,TGCGCCAGCAGCGCACGACAGGGAAGAGAGACCCAGTACTTC
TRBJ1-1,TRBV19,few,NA,CASKNTNTEAFF,TGTGCCAGTAAGAACACAAACACTGAAGCTTTCTTT